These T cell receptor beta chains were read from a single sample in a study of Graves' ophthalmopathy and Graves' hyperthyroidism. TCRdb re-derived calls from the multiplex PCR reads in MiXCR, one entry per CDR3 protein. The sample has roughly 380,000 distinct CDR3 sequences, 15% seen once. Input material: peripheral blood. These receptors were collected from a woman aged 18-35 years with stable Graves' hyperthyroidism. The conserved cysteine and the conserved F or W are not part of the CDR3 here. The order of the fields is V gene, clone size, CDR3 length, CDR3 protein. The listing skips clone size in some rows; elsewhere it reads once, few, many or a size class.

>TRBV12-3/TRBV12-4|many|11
ASSLTDSYGYT
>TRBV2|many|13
ASSLGRSYNSPLH
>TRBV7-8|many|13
ASSLAEGRTYEQY
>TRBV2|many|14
ASSVEDRGPNQPQH
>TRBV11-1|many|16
ASSFLGQPTGGANVLT
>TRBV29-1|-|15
SVALLRGQGVDYGYT
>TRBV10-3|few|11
AISVKGADEAF
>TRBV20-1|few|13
SASLAAGGGNEQY
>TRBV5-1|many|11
ASQIDTRNTIY
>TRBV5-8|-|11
ASSLFPDTEAF
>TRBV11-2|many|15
AAARVGFRQGDGGYT
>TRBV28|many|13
ASSPQRGGLETQY
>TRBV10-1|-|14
ASSESSGGAGYEQY
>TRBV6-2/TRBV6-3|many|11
ASSYTGDAEAF
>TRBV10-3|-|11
AISDDGGESYT
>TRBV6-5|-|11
ASSYSPGRTQY
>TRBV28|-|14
ASSVPTGKRSTEAF
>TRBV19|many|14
ASSTLQGVNTGELF
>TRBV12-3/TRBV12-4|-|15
ASSGPRASGGAETQY
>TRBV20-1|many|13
SATKGRISSYEQY
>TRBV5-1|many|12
ASTLAGGPGEQY
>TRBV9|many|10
ASSVGLTTQY
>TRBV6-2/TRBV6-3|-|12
ASSYSVGQETQY
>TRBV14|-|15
ASSRPKGGNLRETQY
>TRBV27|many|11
ASRRTGVEGYT
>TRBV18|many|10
ASSPPQVGYT
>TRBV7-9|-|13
ASSLPQGASYGYT
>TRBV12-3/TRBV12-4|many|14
ASSRNKGSANGEQY
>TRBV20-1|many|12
SAVSGGPPYEQY
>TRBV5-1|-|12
ASSGGLFSYEQY
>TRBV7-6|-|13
ASSSTAGGFYEQY
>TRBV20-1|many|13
SARDRPLLNTEAF
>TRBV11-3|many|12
ASSPGFIGYEQY
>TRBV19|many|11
ASADPNTGELF
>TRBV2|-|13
ASRKGGFENSPLH
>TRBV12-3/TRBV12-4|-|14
ASSWAGTGGGTEAF
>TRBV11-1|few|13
ASSIVWTPEVRQY
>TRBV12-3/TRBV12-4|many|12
ASRQGQMNTEAF
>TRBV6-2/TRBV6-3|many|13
ASSQGTEKNTEAF
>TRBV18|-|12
ASSPQGGMETQY
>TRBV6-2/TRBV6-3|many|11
ASGYSYQETQY
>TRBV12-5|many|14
ASGPNPQTGLTEAF
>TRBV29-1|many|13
SVLQGKSHTGELF
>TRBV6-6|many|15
ASSYGGGWTDQETQY
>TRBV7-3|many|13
ASSNTWDRDDEQY
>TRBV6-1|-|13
ASSVHPDGQETQY
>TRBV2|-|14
ASPLGQGENNYGYT
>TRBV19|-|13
ASSYDSLGANVLT
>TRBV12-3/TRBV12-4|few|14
ASSRPGSLSGNTIY
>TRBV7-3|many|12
ASSVQGVNTEAF
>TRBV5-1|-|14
ASSSAGLYFQETQY
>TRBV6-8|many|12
ASSYPTAASGYT
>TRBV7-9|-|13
ASFSSGRANSPLH
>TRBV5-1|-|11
ASSFQGADGYT
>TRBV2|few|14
ASRMGLAGVQETQY
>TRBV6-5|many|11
ASSSTPGTEAF
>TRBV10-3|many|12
AISEGQGGTPLH
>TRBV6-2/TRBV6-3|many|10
ASSWSRDEQY
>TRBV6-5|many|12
ASGLQGVNTEAF
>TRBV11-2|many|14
ASSSRSGGLGETQY